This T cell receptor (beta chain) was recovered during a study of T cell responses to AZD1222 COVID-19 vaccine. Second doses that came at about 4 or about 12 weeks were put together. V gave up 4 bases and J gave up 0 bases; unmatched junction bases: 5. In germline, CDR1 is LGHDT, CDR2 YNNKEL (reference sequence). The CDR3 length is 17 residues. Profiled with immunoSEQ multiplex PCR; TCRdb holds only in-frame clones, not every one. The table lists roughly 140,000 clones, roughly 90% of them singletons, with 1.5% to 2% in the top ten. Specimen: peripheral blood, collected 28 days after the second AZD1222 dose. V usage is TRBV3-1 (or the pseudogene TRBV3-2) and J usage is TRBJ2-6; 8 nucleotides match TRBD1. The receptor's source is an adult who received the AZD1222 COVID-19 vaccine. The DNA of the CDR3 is TGTGCCAGCAGCCGGGGGACAGGACGCTCTGGGGCCAACGTCCTGACTTTC. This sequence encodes CASSRGTGRSGANVLTF.